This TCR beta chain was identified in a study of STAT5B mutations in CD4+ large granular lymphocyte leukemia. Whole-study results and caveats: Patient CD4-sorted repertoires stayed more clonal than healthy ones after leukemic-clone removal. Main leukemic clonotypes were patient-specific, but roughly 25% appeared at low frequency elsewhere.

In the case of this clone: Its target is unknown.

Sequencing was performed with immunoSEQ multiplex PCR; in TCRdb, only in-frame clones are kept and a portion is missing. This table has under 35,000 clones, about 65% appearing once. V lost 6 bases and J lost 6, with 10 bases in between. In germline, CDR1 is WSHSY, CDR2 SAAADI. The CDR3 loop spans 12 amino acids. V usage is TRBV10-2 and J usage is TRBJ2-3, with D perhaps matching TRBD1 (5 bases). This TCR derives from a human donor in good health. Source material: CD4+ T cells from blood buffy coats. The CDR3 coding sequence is TGCGCCAGCAGCCCGCAGGGCGATACGCAGTATTTT. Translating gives CASSPQGDTQYF.